These 25 T cell receptor beta chains share one sample of origin, sequenced in a study of blood T cell repertoires in COVID-19. Clones were sequenced by immunoSEQ multiplex PCR, and TCRdb holds only the in-frame ones, with some missing. This table holds some 67,000 clones, around 90% found once. The sequenced sample consisted of peripheral blood. The receptors were sampled from an elderly woman with acute or convalescent COVID-19.

The sample holds one count of this clone. This sequence joins TRBV15 and TRBJ2-2; D gene ambiguous. This CDR3 region has 14 residues. Trimming removed 5 bases from V and 4 bases from J, with 11 bases in between. Looked up from germline, CDR1 is LNHNV and CDR2 is YYDKDF (reference sequence). CDR3 coding DNA: TGTGCCACCAGCCAGAACAGCCTCACCGGGGAGCTGTTTTTT. Translated: CATSQNSLTGELFF.

The rearrangement joins TRBV6-6 to TRBJ1-1, with 7 nucleotides matching TRBD1. V was clipped by 5 bases and J by 1 base; unmatched bases: 16. The CDR3 is made up of 18 amino acids. CDR1 MNHNY and CDR2 SVGAGI come from the germline V gene (reference sequence). This CDR3 reads CASSPRQGSARPNTEAFF. CDR3 bases: TGTGCCAGCAGTCCACGACAGGGTAGCGCTAGACCGAACACTGAAGCTTTCTTT.

The chain couples TRBV5-4 to TRBJ1-1, with D hard to call. The CDR3 length is 16 residues. Per the germline V gene, CDR1 is SGHNT and CDR2 is YYREEE (reference sequence). The V end was cut by 4 bases, the J end by 3 bases, with 19 bases between. The CDR3 loop is CASSLPRPGRDTEAFF. The CDR3 DNA reads TGTGCCAGCAGCCTACCTAGACCTGGGAGGGACACTGAAGCTTTCTTT.

This clone was picked up one time. The CDR3 region is CASSLGGGGKIYEQYF. In DNA, the CDR3 is TGTGCCAGCAGCTTGGGTGGCGGGGGGAAGATCTACGAGCAGTACTTC. V is TRBV7-2 and J is TRBJ2-7; TRBD2 matches 8 bases. This CDR3 spans 16 amino acids. CDR1 is SGHTA, CDR2 FQGNSA, per germline. Trimming took 3 bases from V and 3 from J; bases not matched to a gene: 10. Full variable domain (outside the CDR3, taken from reference TRBV7-2 and TRBJ2-7): GAGVSQSPSNKVTEKGKDVELRCDPISGHTALYWYRQSLGQGLEFLIYFQGNSAPDKSGLPSDRFSAERTGGSVSTLTIQRTQQEDSAVYLCASSLGGGGKIYEQYFGPGTRLTVT.

The chain employs TRBV23-1 and TRBJ1-3; D is undetermined. TRBV23-1 is treated as an ORF (open reading frame) with a function not yet certain. V lost 2 bases to trimming and J lost 4 bases, with 6 bases between them. This CDR3 has 13 residues. In nucleotides, the CDR3 is TGCGCCAGCAGTCAAGGGAGCGGAAACACCATATATTTT. This translates into CASSQGSGNTIYF.

V gene TRBV13 combines with J gene TRBJ1-1; TRBD1 matches 9 bases. The CDR3 has 14 residues. Germline CDR1 PRHDT, CDR2 FYEKMQ (reference sequence). V shed 5 bases, J shed 5 bases, and the junction held 6 bases outside the gene matches. CDR3 protein: CASSLQGARTEAFF. The CDR3 DNA follows: TGTGCCAGCAGCCTACAGGGGGCGCGGACTGAAGCTTTCTTT.

J is TRBJ1-5 and V is TRBV2; 9 bases fit TRBD1. Germline V gene lookup returns CDR1 SNHLY and CDR2 FYNNEI. The CDR3 contains 15 residues. The V segment lost 7 bases and the J segment 6 bases; nucleotides outside the gene matches: 10. CDR3 sequence reads: CASTFGTGRVQPQHF. As DNA, the CDR3 is TGTGCCAGCACCTTCGGGACAGGGAGAGTTCAGCCCCAGCATTTT.

The chain carries TRBV28 and TRBJ1-2; maybe TRBD1 (6 bases). Germline V CDR1 and CDR2: MDHEN, SYDVKM. The CDR3 is made up of 11 amino acids. Between the trimmed V and J ends, which lost 6 bases and 4 bases, there was a span of 6 bases. This CDR3 reads CASRDSYGYTF. The CDR3 nucleotides read TGTGCCAGCAGGGACAGCTATGGCTACACCTTC.

The rearrangement uses TRBV3-1 (or the pseudogene TRBV3-2) and TRBJ2-2, with 11 bases that match TRBD2. The CDR3 is made up of 16 amino acids. Germline trimming cut 2 bases from V and 3 bases from J; bases unmatched to any gene: 2. Germline CDR1 and CDR2: LGHDT and YNNKEL (reference sequence). CDR3 in amino acids: CASSQLAGGHTGELFF. The DNA of the CDR3 is TGTGCCAGCAGCCAACTAGCGGGGGGCCACACCGGGGAGCTGTTTTTT.

V gene TRBV11-3 combines with J gene TRBJ1-6, with D perhaps TRBD1 (6 bases). The CDR3 length is 16 residues. Trimming shortened V by 3 bases and J by 5 bases, and 14 bases separated the two germline ends. The germline CDR1 and CDR2 sequences are SGHNT and YENEEA. The CDR3 sequence is CASSFIQGNHNSPLHF. The CDR3 DNA sequence: TGTGCCAGCAGCTTTATACAGGGCAACCATAATTCACCCCTCCACTTT. Looking up the rest from reference TRBV11-3 and TRBJ1-6 gives the full variable domain: EAGVVQSPRYKIIEKKQPVAFWCNPISGHNTLYWYLQNLGQGPELLIRYENEEAVDDSQLPKDRFSAERLKGVDSTLKIQPAELGDSAVYLCASSFIQGNHNSPLHFGNGTRLTVT.

This clone was counted once. The chain carries TRBV6-5 and TRBJ1-2; D call uncertain. This CDR3 is built from 15 residues. CDR1 MNHEY and CDR2 SVGAGI come from the germline V gene. Trimming left V 8 bases short and J 7 bases short, with 23 bases between. The CDR3 loop is CASEGAGAVFGGYTF. The CDR3 DNA sequence: TGTGCCAGCGAGGGTGCGGGCGCGGTGTTTGGTGGCTACACCTTC.

The CDR3 nucleotides read TGCAGTGCTAGTGACCCGGGACAGGGAAGGAGAAGGGGCAATCAGCCCCAGCATTTT. Protein: CSASDPGQGRRRGNQPQHF. This sequence joins TRBV20-1 and TRBJ1-5, with TRBD1 matching over 9 bases. V trimming: 3 bases; J trimming: 2 bases; junction bases outside the gene matches: 17. The germline gives CDR1 DFQATT, CDR2 SNEGSKA (reference sequence). The length of the CDR3 is 19 residues.

J is TRBJ2-3 and V is TRBV28, with TRBD1 matching 10 bases. Trimming cost V 1 base and J 0 bases; bases outside gene matches: 10. CDR1 and CDR2 (germline): MDHEN, SYDVKM. CDR3 length: 19 residues. The CDR3 loop is CASSLYDRGRFPSTDTQYF. The CDR3 DNA follows: TGTGCCAGCAGTTTATATGACAGGGGGCGATTTCCTAGCACAGATACGCAGTATTTT.

J is TRBJ1-2 and V is TRBV28; possibly TRBD1 for D (5 bases). The CDR3 extends over 13 amino acids. From germline, CDR1 is MDHEN and CDR2 SYDVKM. Trimming took 8 bases from V and 4 from J, leaving 14 bases between them. In DNA form, the CDR3 reads TGTGCCAGCCAAACCCTGGGGCCCTATGGCTACACCTTC. Translating gives CASQTLGPYGYTF.

The rearrangement uses TRBV28 and TRBJ2-2; a weak D match, TRBD2 (6 bases). The CDR3 has 15 amino acids. Germline CDR1 is MDHEN and CDR2 is SYDVKM. V lost 8 bases to trimming and J lost 1 base, with 14 bases between them. The CDR3 is CASRGRGLNTGELFF. The DNA of the CDR3 is TGTGCCAGCCGAGGGCGGGGCTTGAACACCGGGGAGCTGTTTTTT. Filled out from reference TRBV28 and TRBJ2-2, the complete variable domain reads DVKVTQSSRYLVKRTGEKVFLECVQDMDHENMFWYRQDPGLGLRLIYFSYDVKMKEKGDIPEGYSVSREKKERFSLILESASTNQTSMYLCASRGRGLNTGELFFGEGSRLTVL.

V is TRBV2 and J is TRBJ2-3; maybe TRBD1 (7 bases). The ends were cut back, 7 bases at V and 1 base at J, with 18 bases in the middle. Germline V CDR1 and CDR2: SNHLY, FYNNEI. The CDR3 has 16 amino acids. As DNA, the CDR3 is TGTGCCAGCACTAGACAGGGAGGCGCACGCACAGATACGCAGTATTTT. Residues: CASTRQGGARTDTQYF.

The chain joins TRBV5-1 to TRBJ1-1; possible D gene TRBD1, 5 bases. Germline lookup yields CDR1 SGHRS and CDR2 YFSETQ. CDR3 length equals 14 residues. Trimming removed 4 bases from V and 5 bases from J, with 15 bases in between. The CDR3 protein is CASSPQGGITEAFF. The CDR3 DNA sequence: TGCGCCAGCAGCCCTCAGGGAGGAATAACTGAAGCTTTCTTT.

This clone was seen once. The V gene is TRBV5-1, the J gene TRBJ1-2; TRBD1 might be the D (5 bases). V lost 5 bases and J lost 4, with 15 bases in between. This CDR3 has 14 amino acids. Germline assignment: CDR1 SGHRS and CDR2 YFSETQ. CDR3 protein: CASRLPGGSYGYTF. The DNA for the CDR3 is TGCGCCAGCAGACTGCCGGGGGGTAGCTATGGCTACACCTTC.

The chain combines TRBV28 with TRBJ2-5; 10 bases map to TRBD1. The V segment lost 5 bases and the J segment 3 bases; nucleotides outside the gene matches: 6. Germline V gene lookup returns CDR1 MDHEN and CDR2 SYDVKM. This CDR3 comprises 15 residues. The CDR3 nucleotides are TGTGCCAGCAGTCTTATCGGACAGGGGGAAGAGACCCAGTACTTC. Translating it yields CASSLIGQGEETQYF.

The J gene is TRBJ1-1, the V gene TRBV5-1; the D gene is possibly TRBD1 (5 bases). Germline CDR1 reads SGHRS; CDR2 reads YFSETQ. The CDR3 covers 15 residues. Trimming pared 0 bases from V and 3 bases from J, leaving 12 bases between. The CDR3 reads CASSLDGGTYTEAFF. Here the CDR3 DNA reads TGCGCCAGCAGCTTGGATGGGGGGACTTACACTGAAGCTTTCTTT.

The genes are TRBV5-6 and TRBJ2-3; 9 positions agree with TRBD2. Trimming at V came to 1 base and at J to 5 bases, leaving 5 bases not matched to a gene. This CDR3 has 15 residues. Germline V lookup: CDR1 SGHDT, CDR2 YYEEEE. In DNA form, the CDR3 reads TGTGCCAGCAGCTTGAGGAGAGCGGGGGGAGATACGCAGTATTTT. This encodes CASSLRRAGGDTQYF. The variable domain in full, completed from reference TRBV5-6 and TRBJ2-3, reads DAGVTQSPTHLIKTRGQQVTLRCSPKSGHDTVSWYQQALGQGPQFIFQYYEEEERQRGNFPDRFSGHQFPNYSSELNVNALLLGDSALYLCASSLRRAGGDTQYFGPGTRLTVL.

The chain joins TRBV7-8 to TRBJ1-4; maybe TRBD1 (6 bases). Trimming shortened V by 4 bases and J by 5 bases, and 17 bases separated the two germline ends. CDR1 SGHVS and CDR2 FQNEAQ come from the germline V gene. This CDR3 spans 16 amino acids. The DNA for the CDR3 is TGTGCCAGCAGCTCCCTCCGGGACACTTGGAATGAAAAACTGTTTTTT. Translated, it gives CASSSLRDTWNEKLFF.

A word on this clone: Since a far larger clone is one base different, this is likely a read error. This chain uses TRBV7-2 with TRBJ2-7; TRBD2 aligns across 9 bases. The CDR3 spans 14 residues. Per germline, CDR1 SGHTA and CDR2 FQGNSA. Trimming took 5 bases from V and 0 from J; bases not matched to a gene: 2. For the CDR3, the DNA is TGTGCCAGCAGCGTTAGCGGGAGCTCCTACGAGCAGTACTTC. It encodes CASSVSGSSYEQYF.

The rearrangement joins TRBV12-3 or TRBV12-4 to TRBJ1-6, with TRBD1 identical over 9 bases. CDR3 length equals 13 residues. V was pared by 10 bases and J by 9 bases, with 7 bases of the junction left unmatched. This CDR3 reads CATQDRGGSPLHF. The CDR3 coding sequence is TGTGCCACCCAAGACAGGGGGGGTTCACCCCTCCACTTT.

In its sample, this clone was seen once. The chain links TRBV3-1 (or the pseudogene TRBV3-2) to TRBJ1-1; no reliable D call. The CDR3 has 12 amino acids. CDR1 is LGHDT and CDR2 is YNNKEL in the germline V gene (reference sequence). Trimming removed 1 base from V and 9 bases from J, with 9 bases in between. DNA for the CDR3: TGTGCCAGCAGCCAAGGAACATACCAAGCTTTCTTT. Protein product: CASSQGTYQAFF.